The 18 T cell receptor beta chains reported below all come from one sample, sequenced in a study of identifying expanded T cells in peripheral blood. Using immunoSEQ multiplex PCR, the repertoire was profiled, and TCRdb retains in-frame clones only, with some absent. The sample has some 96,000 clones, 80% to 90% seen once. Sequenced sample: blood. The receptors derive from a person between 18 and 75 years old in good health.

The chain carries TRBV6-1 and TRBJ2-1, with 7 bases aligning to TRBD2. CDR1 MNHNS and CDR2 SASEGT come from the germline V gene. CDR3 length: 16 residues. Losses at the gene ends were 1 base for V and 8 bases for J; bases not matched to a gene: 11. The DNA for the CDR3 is TGTGCCAGCAGTGAAGGGGGTCGAGGGACTAACCATGAGCAGTTCTTC. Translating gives CASSEGGRGTNHEQFF.

CDR3 loop: CASSFQRNEQFF. CDR3 sequence (DNA): TGTGCCAGCAGCTTCCAGAGGAATGAGCAGTTCTTC. This chain uses TRBV7-2 with TRBJ2-1; unclear D gene. The CDR3 extends over 12 amino acids. V lost 3 bases to trimming and J lost 7 bases, with 7 bases between them. In germline, CDR1 is SGHTA, CDR2 FQGNSA.

CDR3 in DNA: TGTGCCAGCAGTGAAATCAGGCTAGGCACTGAAGCTTTCTTT. This codes for CASSEIRLGTEAFF. The rearrangement joins TRBV6-1 to TRBJ1-1; D gene unclear. Trimming cost V 2 bases and J 4 bases, with 11 bases left between them. Germline V lookup: CDR1 MNHNS, CDR2 SASEGT. The CDR3 length is 14 residues.

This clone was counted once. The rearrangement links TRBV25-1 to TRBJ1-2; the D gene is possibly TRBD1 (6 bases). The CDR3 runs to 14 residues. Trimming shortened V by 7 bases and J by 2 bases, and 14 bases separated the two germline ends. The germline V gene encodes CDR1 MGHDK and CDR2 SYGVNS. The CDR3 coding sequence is TGTGCCAGCACCGAGGATGGACAGAACTATGGCTACACCTTC. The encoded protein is CASTEDGQNYGYTF.

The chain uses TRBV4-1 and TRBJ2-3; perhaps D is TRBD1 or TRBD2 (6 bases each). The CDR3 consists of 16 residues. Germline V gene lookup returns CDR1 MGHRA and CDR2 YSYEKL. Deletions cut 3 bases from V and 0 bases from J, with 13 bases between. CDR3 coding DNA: TGCGCCAGCAGCCAGCGGCAGGGGACTAGCACAGATACGCAGTATTTT. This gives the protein CASSQRQGTSTDTQYF.

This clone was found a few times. For the CDR3, the DNA is TGTGCCAGCAGCTTGGTGTTCCCTATGCCCTCACCCCTCCACTTT. It encodes CASSLVFPMPSPLHF. This chain links TRBV5-5 with TRBJ1-6; unclear D gene. CDR3 size: 15 residues. Germline V CDR1 and CDR2: SGHKS, YYEKEE (reference sequence). V was pared by 0 bases and J by 10 bases, with 14 bases between. The variable domain in full, with the rest retrieved from reference TRBV5-5 and TRBJ1-6, is DAGVTQSPTHLIKTRGQQVTLRCSPISGHKSVSWYQQVLGQGPQFIFQYYEKEERGRGNFPDRFSARQFPNYSSELNVNALLLGDSALYLCASSLVFPMPSPLHFGNGTRLTVT.

This CDR3 reads CSPQLAGARDTQYF. Written as DNA, the CDR3 is TGCAGCCCGCAACTAGCGGGCGCTCGGGATACGCAGTATTTT. The chain couples TRBV29-1 to TRBJ2-3; TRBD2 matches 9 bases. CDR1 and CDR2 (germline): SQVTM, ANQGSEA. The trim removed 8 bases at V and 6 bases at J, leaving 12 bases unmatched. This CDR3 contains 14 residues.

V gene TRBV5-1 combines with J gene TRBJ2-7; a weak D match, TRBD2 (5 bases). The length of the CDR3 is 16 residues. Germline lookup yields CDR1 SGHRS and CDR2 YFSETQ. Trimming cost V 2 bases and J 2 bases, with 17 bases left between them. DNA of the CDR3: TGCGCCAGCAGCTTCCGCGGCAGAGGGCAAACCTACGAGCAGTACTTC. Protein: CASSFRGRGQTYEQYF.

CDR3 sequence (DNA): TGTGCCAGCAGCCCACTAAGGCAGTCGAGGGGTTACGAGCAGTACTTC. Translation: CASSPLRQSRGYEQYF. This chain joins TRBV11-2 and TRBJ2-7; D may match TRBD1 or TRBD2 (5 bases each). Germline CDR1 and CDR2: SGHAT and FQNNGV. The CDR3 spans 16 residues. V was pared by 5 bases and J by 4 bases, with 21 bases between. Variable domain in full (rest from reference TRBV11-2 and TRBJ2-7): EAGVAQSPRYKIIEKRQSVAFWCNPISGHATLYWYQQILGQGPKLLIQFQNNGVVDDSQLPKDRFSAERLKGVDSTLKIQPAKLEDSAVYLCASSPLRQSRGYEQYFGPGTRLTVT.

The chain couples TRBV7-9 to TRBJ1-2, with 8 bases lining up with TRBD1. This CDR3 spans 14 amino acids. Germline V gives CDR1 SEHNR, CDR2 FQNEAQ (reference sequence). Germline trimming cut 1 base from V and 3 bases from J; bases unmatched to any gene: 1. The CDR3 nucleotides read TGTGCCAGCAGCTTAGAACAGGGGGACTATGGCTACACCTTC. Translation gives CASSLEQGDYGYTF.

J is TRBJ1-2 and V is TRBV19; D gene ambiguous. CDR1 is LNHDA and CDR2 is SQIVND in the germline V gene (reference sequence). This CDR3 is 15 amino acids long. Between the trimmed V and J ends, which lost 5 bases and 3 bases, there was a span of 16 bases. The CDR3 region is CASSEGWKGDYGYTF. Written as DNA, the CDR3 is TGTGCCAGTAGTGAAGGATGGAAGGGCGACTATGGCTACACCTTC.

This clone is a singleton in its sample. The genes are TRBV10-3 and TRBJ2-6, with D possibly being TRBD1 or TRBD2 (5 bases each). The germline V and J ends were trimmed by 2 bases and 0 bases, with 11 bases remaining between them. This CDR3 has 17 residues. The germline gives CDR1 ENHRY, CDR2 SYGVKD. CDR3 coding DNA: TGTGCCATCAGTGAGATAGGGACGGCCTCTGGGGCCAACGTCCTGACTTTC. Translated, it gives CAISEIGTASGANVLTF.

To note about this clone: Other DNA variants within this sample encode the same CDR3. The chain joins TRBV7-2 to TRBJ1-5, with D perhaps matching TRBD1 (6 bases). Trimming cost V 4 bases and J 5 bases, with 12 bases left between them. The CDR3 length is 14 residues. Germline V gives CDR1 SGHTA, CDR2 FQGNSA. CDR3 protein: CASSSPGADQPQHF. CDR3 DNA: TGTGCCAGCAGCTCCCCGGGGGCGGATCAGCCCCAGCATTTT.

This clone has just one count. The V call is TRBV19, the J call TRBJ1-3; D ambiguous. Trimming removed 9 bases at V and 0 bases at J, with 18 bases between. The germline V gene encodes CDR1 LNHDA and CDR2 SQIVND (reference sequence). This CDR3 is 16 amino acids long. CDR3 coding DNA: TGTGCCAGCAGCCCTACAAGGCCAGGCTCTGGAAACACCATATATTTT. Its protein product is CASSPTRPGSGNTIYF.

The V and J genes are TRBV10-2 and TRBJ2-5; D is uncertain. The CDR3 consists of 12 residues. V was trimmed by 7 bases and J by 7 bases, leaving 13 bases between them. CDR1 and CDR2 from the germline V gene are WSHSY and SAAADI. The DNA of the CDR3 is TGCGCCAGCACAGAGGCCTCAGGGACCCAGTACTTC. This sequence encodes CASTEASGTQYF.

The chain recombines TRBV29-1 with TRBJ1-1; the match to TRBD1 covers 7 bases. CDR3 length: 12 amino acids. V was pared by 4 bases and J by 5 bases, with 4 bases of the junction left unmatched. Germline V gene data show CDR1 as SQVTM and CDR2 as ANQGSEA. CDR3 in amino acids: CSVGTGETEAFF. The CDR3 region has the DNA TGCAGCGTTGGTACAGGGGAGACTGAAGCTTTCTTT.

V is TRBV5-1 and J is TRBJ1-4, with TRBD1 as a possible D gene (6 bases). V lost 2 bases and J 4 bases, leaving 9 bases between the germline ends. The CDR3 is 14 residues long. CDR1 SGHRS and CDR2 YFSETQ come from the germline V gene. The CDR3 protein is CASSFGQLNEKLFF. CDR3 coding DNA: TGCGCCAGCAGCTTCGGACAGCTTAATGAAAAACTGTTTTTT.

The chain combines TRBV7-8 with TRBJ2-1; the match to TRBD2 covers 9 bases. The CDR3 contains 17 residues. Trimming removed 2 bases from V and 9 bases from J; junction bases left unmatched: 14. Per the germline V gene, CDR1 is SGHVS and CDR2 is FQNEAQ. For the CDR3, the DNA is TGTGCCAGCAGCTTAACTTCGGATAGCGGGAGAAGGGGTGAGCAGTTCTTC. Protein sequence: CASSLTSDSGRRGEQFF.